This entry features one TCR beta chain sequence. Antigen unknown. The record originates from a study of cytomegalovirus exposure and HLA in healthy donors. Whole-study findings and limits: High sensitivity and specificity were reportedly achieved when the classifier diagnosed cytomegalovirus status. Most subjects' HLA-A and HLA-B alleles were reportedly predicted from TCR beta sequences.

Amplification used 60 Vbeta primers and 13 Jbeta primers. Assay used: immunoSEQ multiplex PCR; TCRdb lists only in-frame clones, some missing. Seen here are over 150,000 clones, around 72% observed once, and the top ten hold over 2.5%. CDR1 SGDLS and CDR2 YYNGEE come from the germline V gene. The CDR3 length is 15 residues. The V gene end was trimmed by 0 bases and the J gene end by 5 bases; junction bases not matched to a gene: 6. This rearrangement joins TRBV9 to TRBJ2-5; the match to TRBD1 covers 8 bases. The receptor's source is a woman between 50 and 59 years old in good health and CMV-seropositive. The sample taken for sequencing was PBMCs. Here the CDR3 DNA reads TGTGCCAGCAGCGTAGGGGGACAGGACTCGGAGACCCAGTACTTC. Translating gives CASSVGGQDSETQYF. Together with reference TRBV9 and TRBJ2-5, the CDR3 gives the full variable domain: DSGVTQTPKHLITATGQRVTLRCSPRSGDLSVYWYQQSLDQGLQFLIQYYNGEERAKGNILERFSAQQFPDLHSELNLSSLELGDSALYFCASSVGGQDSETQYFGPGTRLLVL.